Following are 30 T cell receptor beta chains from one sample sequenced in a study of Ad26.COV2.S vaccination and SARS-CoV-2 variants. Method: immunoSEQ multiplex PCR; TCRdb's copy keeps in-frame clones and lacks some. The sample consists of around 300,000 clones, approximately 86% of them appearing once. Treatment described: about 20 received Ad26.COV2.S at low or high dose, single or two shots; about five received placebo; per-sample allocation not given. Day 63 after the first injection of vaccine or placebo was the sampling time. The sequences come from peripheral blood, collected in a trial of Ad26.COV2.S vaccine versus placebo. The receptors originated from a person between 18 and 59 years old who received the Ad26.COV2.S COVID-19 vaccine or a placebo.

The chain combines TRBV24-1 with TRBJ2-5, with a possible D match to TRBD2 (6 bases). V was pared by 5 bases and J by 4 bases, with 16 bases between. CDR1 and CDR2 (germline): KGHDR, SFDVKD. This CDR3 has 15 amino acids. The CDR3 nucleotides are TGTGCCACCAGTGTAAGCGGGCAGCGGACAGAGACCCAGTACTTC. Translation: CATSVSGQRTETQYF.

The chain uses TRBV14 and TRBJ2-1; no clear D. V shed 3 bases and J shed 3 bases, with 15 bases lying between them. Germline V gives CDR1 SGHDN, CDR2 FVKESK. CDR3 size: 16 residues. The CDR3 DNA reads TGTGCCAGCAGCCATGGACCGTTGGCGGTCTACAATGAGCAGTTCTTC. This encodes CASSHGPLAVYNEQFF.

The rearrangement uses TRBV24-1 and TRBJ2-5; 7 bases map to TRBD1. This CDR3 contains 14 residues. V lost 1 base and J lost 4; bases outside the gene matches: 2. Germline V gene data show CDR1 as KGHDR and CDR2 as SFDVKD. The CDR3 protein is CATSDFPGGETQYF. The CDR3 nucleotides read TGTGCCACCAGTGATTTCCCAGGGGGAGAGACCCAGTACTTC.

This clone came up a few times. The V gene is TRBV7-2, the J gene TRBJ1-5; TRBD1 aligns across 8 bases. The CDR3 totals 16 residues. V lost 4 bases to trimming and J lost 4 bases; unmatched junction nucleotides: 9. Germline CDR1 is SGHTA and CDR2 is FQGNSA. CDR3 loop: CASSSPGQGWNQPQHF. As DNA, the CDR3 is TGTGCCAGCAGCTCCCCAGGACAGGGTTGGAATCAGCCCCAGCATTTT. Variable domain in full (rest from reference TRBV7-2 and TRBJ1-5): GAGVSQSPSNKVTEKGKDVELRCDPISGHTALYWYRQSLGQGLEFLIYFQGNSAPDKSGLPSDRFSAERTGGSVSTLTIQRTQQEDSAVYLCASSSPGQGWNQPQHFGDGTRLSIL.

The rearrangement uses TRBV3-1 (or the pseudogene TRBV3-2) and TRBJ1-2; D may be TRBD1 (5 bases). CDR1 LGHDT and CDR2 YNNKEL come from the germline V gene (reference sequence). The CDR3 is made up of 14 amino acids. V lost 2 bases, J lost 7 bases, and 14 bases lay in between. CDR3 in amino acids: CASSQRTNGGGYTF. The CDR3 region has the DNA TGTGCCAGCAGCCAACGGACCAATGGGGGTGGCTACACCTTC.

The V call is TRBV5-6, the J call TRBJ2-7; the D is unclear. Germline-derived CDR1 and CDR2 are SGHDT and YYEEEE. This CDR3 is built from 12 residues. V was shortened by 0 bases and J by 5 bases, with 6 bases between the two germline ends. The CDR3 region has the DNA TGTGCCAGCAGCTTGGCAGGCGACGAGCAGTACTTC. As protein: CASSLAGDEQYF.

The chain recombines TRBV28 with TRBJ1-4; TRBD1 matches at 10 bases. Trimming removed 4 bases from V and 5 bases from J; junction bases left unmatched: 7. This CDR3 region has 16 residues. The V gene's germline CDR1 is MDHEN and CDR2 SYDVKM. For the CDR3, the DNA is TGTGCCAGCAGTTCGCCCAGGACAGGGGGGAATGAAAAACTGTTTTTT. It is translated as CASSSPRTGGNEKLFF.

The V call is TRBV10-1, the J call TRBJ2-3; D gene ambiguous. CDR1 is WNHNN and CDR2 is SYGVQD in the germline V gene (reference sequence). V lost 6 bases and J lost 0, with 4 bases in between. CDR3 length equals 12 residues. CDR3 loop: CASSSSTDTQYF. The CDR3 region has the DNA TGCGCCAGCAGCTCCAGCACAGATACGCAGTATTTT.

The CDR3, as DNA: TGCGCCAGCAGCCAAGTGGGGACAGGGAGTGGAGATACGCAGTATTTT. It encodes CASSQVGTGSGDTQYF. V and J are TRBV4-1 and TRBJ2-3, with TRBD1 identical over 9 bases. This CDR3 spans 16 amino acids. Losses at the gene ends were 1 base for V and 5 bases for J; bases not matched to a gene: 7. Germline CDR1 MGHRA, CDR2 YSYEKL.

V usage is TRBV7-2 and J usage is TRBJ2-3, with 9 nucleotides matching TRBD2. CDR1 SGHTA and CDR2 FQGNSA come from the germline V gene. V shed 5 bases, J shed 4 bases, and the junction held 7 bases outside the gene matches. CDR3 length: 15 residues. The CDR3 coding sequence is TGTGCCAGCAGCCCCGGACTAGCGATCCCAGATACGCAGTATTTT. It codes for CASSPGLAIPDTQYF.

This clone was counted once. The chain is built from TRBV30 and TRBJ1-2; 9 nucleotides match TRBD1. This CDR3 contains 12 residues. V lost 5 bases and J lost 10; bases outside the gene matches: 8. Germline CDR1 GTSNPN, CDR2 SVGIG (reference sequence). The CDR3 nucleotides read TGTGCCTGGGGGGGACAGGGCGTTGCCTACACCTTC. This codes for CAWGGQGVAYTF.

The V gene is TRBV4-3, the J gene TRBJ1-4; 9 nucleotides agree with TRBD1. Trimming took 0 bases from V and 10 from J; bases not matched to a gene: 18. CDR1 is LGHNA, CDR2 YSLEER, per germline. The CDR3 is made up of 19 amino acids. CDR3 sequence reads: CASSQEGGGSGTGKAKLFF. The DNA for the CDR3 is TGCGCCAGCAGCCAAGAAGGAGGAGGCTCAGGGACAGGGAAGGCAAAACTGTTTTTT.

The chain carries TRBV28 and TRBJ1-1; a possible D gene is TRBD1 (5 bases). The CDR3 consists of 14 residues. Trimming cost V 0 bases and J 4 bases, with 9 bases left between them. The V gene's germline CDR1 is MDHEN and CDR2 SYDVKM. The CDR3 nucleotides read TGTGCCAGCAGTTTATGGGGGACTCCCACTGAAGCTTTCTTT. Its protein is CASSLWGTPTEAFF.

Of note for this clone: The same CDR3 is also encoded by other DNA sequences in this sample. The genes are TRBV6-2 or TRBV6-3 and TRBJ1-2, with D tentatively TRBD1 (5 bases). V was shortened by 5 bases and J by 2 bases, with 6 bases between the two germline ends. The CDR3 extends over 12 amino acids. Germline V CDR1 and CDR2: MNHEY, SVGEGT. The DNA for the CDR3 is TGTGCCAGCAGTGCAGGGAACTATGGCTACACCTTC. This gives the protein CASSAGNYGYTF.

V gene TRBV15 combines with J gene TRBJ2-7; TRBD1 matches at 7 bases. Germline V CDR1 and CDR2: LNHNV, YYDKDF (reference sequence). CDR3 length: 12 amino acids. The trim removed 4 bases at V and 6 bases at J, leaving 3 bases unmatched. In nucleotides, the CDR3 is TGTGCCACCAGCAAGACAGGGTCCGAGCAGTACTTC. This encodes CATSKTGSEQYF.

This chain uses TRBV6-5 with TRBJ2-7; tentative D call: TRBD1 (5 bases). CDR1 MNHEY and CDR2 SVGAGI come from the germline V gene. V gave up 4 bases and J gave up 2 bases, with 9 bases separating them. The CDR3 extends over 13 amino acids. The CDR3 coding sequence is TGTGCCAGCAGTTCCCTGACAGCCTACGAGCAGTACTTC. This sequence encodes CASSSLTAYEQYF.

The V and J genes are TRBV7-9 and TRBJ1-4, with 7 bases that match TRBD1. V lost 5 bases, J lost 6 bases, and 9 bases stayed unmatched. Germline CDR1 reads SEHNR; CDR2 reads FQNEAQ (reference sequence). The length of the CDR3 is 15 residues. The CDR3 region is CASSPYGDRDEKLFF. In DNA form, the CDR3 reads TGTGCCAGCAGCCCCTACGGGGACAGAGATGAAAAACTGTTTTTT.

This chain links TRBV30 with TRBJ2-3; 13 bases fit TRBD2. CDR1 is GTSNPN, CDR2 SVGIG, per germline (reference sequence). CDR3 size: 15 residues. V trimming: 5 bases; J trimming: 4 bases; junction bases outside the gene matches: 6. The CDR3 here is CAWAGTSGIADTQYF. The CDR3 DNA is TGTGCCTGGGCAGGGACTAGCGGGATCGCAGATACGCAGTATTTT.

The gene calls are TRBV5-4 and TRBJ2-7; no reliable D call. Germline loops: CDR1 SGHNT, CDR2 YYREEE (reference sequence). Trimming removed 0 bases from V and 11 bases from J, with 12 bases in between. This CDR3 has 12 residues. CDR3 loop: CASSLDSTAEYF. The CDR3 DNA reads TGTGCCAGCAGCTTGGACTCGACGGCAGAGTACTTC.

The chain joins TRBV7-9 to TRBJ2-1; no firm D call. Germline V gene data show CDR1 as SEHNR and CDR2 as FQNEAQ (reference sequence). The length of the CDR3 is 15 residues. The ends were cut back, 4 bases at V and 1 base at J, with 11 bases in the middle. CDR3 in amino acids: CASSSRRRSYNEQFF. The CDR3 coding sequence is TGTGCCAGCAGCTCCCGCAGGCGGTCCTACAATGAGCAGTTCTTC.

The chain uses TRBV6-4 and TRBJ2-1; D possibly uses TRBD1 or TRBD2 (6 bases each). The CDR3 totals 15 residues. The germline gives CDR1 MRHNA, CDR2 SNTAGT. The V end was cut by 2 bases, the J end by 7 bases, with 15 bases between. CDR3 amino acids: CASSDTGTGVNEQFF. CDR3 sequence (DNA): TGTGCCAGCAGTGACACAGGGACGGGGGTTAATGAGCAGTTCTTC.

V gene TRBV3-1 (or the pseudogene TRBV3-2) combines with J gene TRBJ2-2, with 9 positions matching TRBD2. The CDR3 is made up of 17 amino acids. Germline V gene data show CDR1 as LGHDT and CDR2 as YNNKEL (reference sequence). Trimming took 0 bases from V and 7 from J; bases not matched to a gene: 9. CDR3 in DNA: TGTGCCAGCAGCCAAGATGGCGCGGGAGGGCCGTACGGGGAGCTGTTTTTT. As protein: CASSQDGAGGPYGELFF.

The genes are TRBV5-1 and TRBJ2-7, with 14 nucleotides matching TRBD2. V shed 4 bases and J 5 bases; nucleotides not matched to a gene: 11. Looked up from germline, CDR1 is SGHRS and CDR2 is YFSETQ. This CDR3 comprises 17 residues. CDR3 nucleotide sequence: TGCGCCAGCAGCCTGGGGACTAGCGGGAGACGCCTCGACGAGCAGTACTTC. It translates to CASSLGTSGRRLDEQYF.

CDR3 DNA: TGTGCCAGCAGTTTAATAGGGTCCGGAAACACCATATATTTT. Encoded protein: CASSLIGSGNTIYF. The chain is built from TRBV28 and TRBJ1-3; D gene ambiguous. The CDR3 has 14 residues. V dropped 2 bases and J dropped 4 bases, with 9 bases sitting between them. Germline values: CDR1 MDHEN, CDR2 SYDVKM.

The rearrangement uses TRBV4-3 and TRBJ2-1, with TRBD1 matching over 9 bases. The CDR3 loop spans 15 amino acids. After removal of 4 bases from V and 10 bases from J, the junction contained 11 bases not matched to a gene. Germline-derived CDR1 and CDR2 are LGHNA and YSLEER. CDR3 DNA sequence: TGCGCCAGCAGCCCTCAGGCACAGGGGGCACGCGAGCAGTTCTTC. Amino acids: CASSPQAQGAREQFF.

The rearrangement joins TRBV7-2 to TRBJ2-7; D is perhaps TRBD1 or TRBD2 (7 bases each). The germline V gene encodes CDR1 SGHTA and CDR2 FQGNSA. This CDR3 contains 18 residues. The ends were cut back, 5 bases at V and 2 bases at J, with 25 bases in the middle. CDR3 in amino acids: CASSKTRGGTGLPYEQYF. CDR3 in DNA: TGTGCCAGCAGCAAAACCAGGGGGGGGACGGGACTCCCCTACGAGCAGTACTTC.

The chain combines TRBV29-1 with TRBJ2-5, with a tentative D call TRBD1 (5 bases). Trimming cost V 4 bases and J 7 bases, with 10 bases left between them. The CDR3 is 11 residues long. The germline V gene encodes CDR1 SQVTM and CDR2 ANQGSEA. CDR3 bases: TGCAGCGTTGTAGGGGCATCGACCCAGTACTTC. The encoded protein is CSVVGASTQYF. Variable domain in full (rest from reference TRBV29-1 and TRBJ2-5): SAVISQKPSRDICQRGTSLTIQCQVDSQVTMMFWYRQQPGQSLTLIATANQGSEATYESGFVIDKFPISRPNLTFSTLTVSNMSPEDSSIYLCSVVGASTQYFGPGTRLLVL.

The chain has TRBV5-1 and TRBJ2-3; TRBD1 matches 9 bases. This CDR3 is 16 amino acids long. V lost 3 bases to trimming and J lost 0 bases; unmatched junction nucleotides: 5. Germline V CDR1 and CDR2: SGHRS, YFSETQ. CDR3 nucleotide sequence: TGCGCCAGCAGCTCCGGACAGGGGCAGAGCACAGATACGCAGTATTTT. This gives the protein CASSSGQGQSTDTQYF.

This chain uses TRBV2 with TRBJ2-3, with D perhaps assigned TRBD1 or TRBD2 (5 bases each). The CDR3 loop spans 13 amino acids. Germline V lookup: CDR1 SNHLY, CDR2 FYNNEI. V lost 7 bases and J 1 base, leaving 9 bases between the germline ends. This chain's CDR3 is CASNQGGTDTQYF. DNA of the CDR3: TGTGCCAGCAATCAGGGAGGCACAGATACGCAGTATTTT.

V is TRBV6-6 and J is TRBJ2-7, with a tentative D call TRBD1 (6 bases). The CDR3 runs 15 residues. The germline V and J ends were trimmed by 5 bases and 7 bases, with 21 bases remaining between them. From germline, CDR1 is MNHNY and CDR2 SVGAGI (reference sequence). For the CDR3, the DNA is TGTGCCAGCAGTCCGGAACCGACAGGTTTGGGAGAGCAGTACTTC. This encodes CASSPEPTGLGEQYF.